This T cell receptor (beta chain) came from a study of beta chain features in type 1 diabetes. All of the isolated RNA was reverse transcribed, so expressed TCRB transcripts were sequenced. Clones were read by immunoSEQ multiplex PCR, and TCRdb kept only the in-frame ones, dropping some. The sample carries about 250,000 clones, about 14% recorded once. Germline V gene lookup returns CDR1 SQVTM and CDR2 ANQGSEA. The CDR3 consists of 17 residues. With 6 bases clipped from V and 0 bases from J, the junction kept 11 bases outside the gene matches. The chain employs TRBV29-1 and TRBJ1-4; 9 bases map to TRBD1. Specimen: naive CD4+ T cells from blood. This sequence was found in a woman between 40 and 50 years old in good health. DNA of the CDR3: TGCAGCGTCCGGACAGGGGCGCGCGTTGCAACTAATGAAAAACTGTTTTTT. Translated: CSVRTGARVATNEKLFF.